The T cell receptor beta chain described here comes from a study of shared clonotypes between healthy human individuals. The overall study: For every donor, three CD4 naive, three CD4 memory, two CD8 naive and one CD8 memory plates were used.

As defined, naive CD8 cells were CD45RO-negative and positively selected for CCR7, with terminally differentiated effector memory CD45RA+ cells excluded. The germline V and J ends were trimmed by 5 bases and 6 bases, with 7 bases remaining between them. Germline values: CDR1 SEHNR, CDR2 FQNEAQ (reference sequence). The CDR3 is 12 amino acids. Worth noting for this clone: Its antigen remains unknown. Other DNA sequences of this sample code for an identical CDR3.

Sequenced by immunoSEQ multiplex PCR; TCRdb stores in-frame clones only, minus some. The top ten clones hold 0.3% to 0.35% of a sample with hundreds of thousands of clones, 95% to 98% of them seen once. General study results and limits: Four donors held about 5% of naive CD4 clonotypes in common. Only blood was sampled, and tissue TCR repertoires likely differ from blood ones.

Sequenced: naive CD8+ T cells sorted from blood. This receptor was identified in a man aged 25-40 years in good health. J is TRBJ2-2 and V is TRBV7-9; tentatively, D is TRBD2 (6 bases). CDR3 protein: CASSPGAGELFF. The DNA for the CDR3 is TGTGCCAGCAGCCCGGGAGCCGGGGAGCTGTTTTTT.